Given below is one T cell receptor (beta chain) in context. As yet, its antigen is unknown. CDR3 size: 12 residues. From germline, CDR1 is SEHNR and CDR2 FQNEAQ (reference sequence). V shed 4 bases and J 6 bases; nucleotides not matched to a gene: 0. This entry comes from a study of T cell responses to AZD1222 COVID-19 vaccine. Study outcomes and limitations: Seropositivity was recorded at baseline in only 6 or 7 AZD1222 recipients.

The table came from immunoSEQ multiplex PCR; TCRdb's copy has only in-frame clones and leaves some out. The profile shows 90,000 to 120,000 clones, more than 85% of them singletons. This TCR derives from an adult in good health. V is TRBV7-9 and J is TRBJ2-3, with 8 bases matching TRBD1. The sequencing here drew on peripheral blood, taken on day 0 of AZD1222 vaccination. As DNA, the CDR3 is TGTGCCAGCAGCTGGGACAGGGATACGCAGTATTTT. Its protein product is CASSWDRDTQYF.